The T cell receptor beta chain under discussion was sequenced for a study of graft-versus-host responses after intestinal transplantation listed by TCRdb under 2021. Concerning the study at large: The transplants that recipients received were multivisceral, liver-intestinal, or isolated intestinal. To identify alloreactive clones, pre-transplant mixed lymphocyte reaction products were sequenced and then compared with unstimulated pre-transplant donor and recipient T cells. Of the roughly 26 intestinal transplant recipients enrolled in the cohort, one of whom was a retransplant, a few patients without pretransplant specimens were excluded. Bulk TCR-beta CDR3 sequencing was used to track graft-versus-host and host-versus-graft alloreactive T cell clones in the graft, circulation and bone marrow after intestinal transplantation. Rather than going through the commercial service, samples from a few later patients were sequenced in-house on an Illumina MiSeq and processed with MiXCR. All recipients received anti-thymocyte globulin induction followed by maintenance tacrolimus and steroids for roughly 3 years. Donor T cell macrochimerism was defined as a peak of at least 4% donor T cells among recipient peripheral blood mononuclear cells.

Library creation used the immunoSEQ multiplex PCR assay. In most patients, genomic DNA was isolated using the Qiagen DNeasy Blood and Tissue Kit and sent frozen to Adaptive Biotechnologies for TCR sequencing. For most patients, genomic DNA was subjected to high-throughput TCR-beta CDR3 sequencing by Adaptive Biotechnologies. In the paper's pipeline: TCR sequencing data for roughly 18 patients were retrieved from Adaptive's ImmunoSEQ software; a few other patients were processed with MiXCR and VDJtools. To correct CD4 versus CD8 sorting errors, any sequence found in both subsets at a frequency ratio below 5:1 was removed. CDR3 nucleotide sequences shared between donor and recipient were removed because their origin could not be assigned. Alloreactive clones required at least 2-fold expansion over unstimulated cells and minimum CFSE-low frequency of 0.002% (template counts) or 0.001% (read counts). Mappable clones were those detected in sequenced pre-transplant spleen, lymph node, or MLR CFSE-low populations of the donor or recipient. The cumulative frequency of alloreactive clones was calculated as a percentage of all sequences, weighted by copy number. TCRdb carries this immuneACCESS record with in-frame sequences only. Its versions omit some clonotypes, under half of them owing to an unresolved V gene in the studies checked, with the rest unexplained. Clone size and V and J calls were adopted from that table, with D and trimming inferred from the DNA. The sample table shows over 100,000 clones, and about 92% are seen once. The top ten hold approximately 0.22% of the sample.

The cysteine opens and the phenylalanine closes a CDR3 of 16 amino acids. The DNA shown is the 48-base CDR3, in frame from base 1. V drops 2 bases and J drops 5 bases, leaving 18 bases in between. CDR1 KGHSH and CDR2 LQKENI were looked up in the germline V gene. What the study reported, not specific to this receptor: GvH clones were detected in recipient bone marrow, and some of these GvH clones were observed earlier in ileal mucosa or blood, consistent with an intestinal mucosal origin. Early after transplant, peak levels of circulating GvH clones were associated with declines in HvG clones. The conclusions were limited by the relatively low number and heterogeneity of the intestinal transplant patients. In patients with donor T cell macrochimerism, the allografts had high GvH to HvG T cell clonal ratios.

A word on this clone: This receptor's antigen is unknown. No much larger clonotype is one base removed from it; base qualities were not supplied.

Sample time point, as interpreted from the label and publication: cells obtained before transplantation from donor or recipient. CD3+CD4+ and CD3+CD8+ populations were FACS-sorted from unstimulated pre-transplant donor and recipient cells taken from spleen or lymph nodes. This material consisted of unstimulated CD4+ T cells sorted from spleen or lymph node cells, taken before transplant. The clonotype originates from a human donor who was the organ donor for an intestinal transplant. The sequence is built from TRBV18 and TRBJ2-5; there is no confident call for the D gene. CDR3 sequence: CASSPVFALMSETQYF. The nucleotides read TGTGCCAGCTCACCAGTTTTCGCCCTAATGTCGGAGACCCAGTACTTC.